Each of the 31 T cell receptor beta chains below was sequenced from the same sample in a study of OX40 agonist ivuxolimab in advanced cancers. Produced via immunoSEQ multiplex PCR; TCRdb's table is partial and in-frame only. This sample has around 89,000 clones, with approximately 91% found just once. The material was CD4+ or CD8+ T cells sorted from blood, obtained in a trial of the OX40 agonist ivuxolimab. These TCRs come from an adult with an advanced solid tumor such as melanoma, head and neck, liver or kidney cancer.

The rearrangement joins TRBV27 to TRBJ1-6; 8 nucleotides align to TRBD1. The V segment lost 3 bases and the J segment 1 base; nucleotides outside the gene matches: 8. Looked up from germline, CDR1 is MNHEY and CDR2 is SMNVEV (reference sequence). This CDR3 has 18 residues. CDR3 sequence: CASSFIQTGASYNSPLHF. The CDR3, as DNA: TGTGCCAGCAGTTTTATCCAGACAGGGGCATCCTATAATTCACCCCTCCACTTT.

V gene TRBV7-8 combines with J gene TRBJ2-7; maybe TRBD2 (5 bases). Deletions cut 1 base from V and 10 bases from J, with 14 bases between. From germline, CDR1 is SGHVS and CDR2 FQNEAQ. The CDR3 runs 13 residues. The CDR3: CASSLEGRSVQYF. The CDR3 nucleotides are TGTGCCAGCAGCTTAGAAGGGAGATCCGTTCAGTACTTC.

The V and J genes are TRBV19 and TRBJ2-7; 7 bases are shared with TRBD1. CDR1 and CDR2 from the germline V gene are LNHDA and SQIVND (reference sequence). The CDR3 is 14 amino acids. V trimming: 4 bases; J trimming: 2 bases; junction bases outside the gene matches: 5. The CDR3 DNA is TGTGCCAGTAGTAAACAGGGGTCGGCCTACGAGCAGTACTTC. Translated: CASSKQGSAYEQYF.

This clone was seen once. The chain couples TRBV29-1 to TRBJ1-2; 9 bases are shared with TRBD1. Germline lookup yields CDR1 SQVTM and CDR2 ANQGSEA. J gave up 5 bases and V 6 bases, and 7 bases lay outside the gene matches. CDR3 length equals 13 residues. For the CDR3, the DNA is TGCAGCGTGGGGGACAGGGAGGGGTATGGCTACACCTTC. This codes for CSVGDREGYGYTF.

The chain carries TRBV30 and TRBJ2-3; 9 bases are a match to TRBD2. Per the germline V gene, CDR1 is GTSNPN and CDR2 is SVGIG (reference sequence). The CDR3 runs to 13 residues. V was pared by 8 bases and J by 1 base, with 4 bases of the junction left unmatched. CDR3 nucleotides: TGTGCCACAAAGCGGGGGGGCACAGATACGCAGTATTTT. Encoded protein: CATKRGGTDTQYF.

The chain combines TRBV5-1 with TRBJ2-5; TRBD2 might be the D (6 bases). V gave up 1 base and J gave up 5 bases, with 21 bases separating them. The CDR3 length is 17 residues. The germline V gene encodes CDR1 SGHRS and CDR2 YFSETQ. The CDR3 protein is CASSLLGRASLRETQYF. The CDR3, as DNA: TGCGCCAGCAGCTTGCTCGGGAGAGCGTCCCTGAGGGAGACCCAGTACTTC.

J is TRBJ2-7 and V is TRBV20-1; no reliable D call. Per germline, CDR1 DFQATT and CDR2 SNEGSKA (reference sequence). The ends were cut back, 5 bases at V and 6 bases at J, with 11 bases in the middle. This CDR3 has 11 amino acids. The CDR3 nucleotides read TGCAGTGCTTCACACCTCTCCGAGCAGTACTTC. Translating it yields CSASHLSEQYF.

V usage is TRBV15 and J usage is TRBJ2-7; tentative D call: TRBD2 (6 bases). The CDR3 totals 13 residues. Deletions cut 0 bases from V and 6 bases from J, with 9 bases between. CDR1 and CDR2 from the germline V gene are LNHNV and YYDKDF (reference sequence). CDR3 amino acids: CATSREGGFEQYF. Written as DNA, the CDR3 is TGTGCCACCAGCAGAGAAGGAGGGTTCGAGCAGTACTTC. Supplemented by reference TRBV15 and TRBJ2-7, the full variable domain reads DAMVIQNPRYQVTQFGKPVTLSCSQTLNHNVMYWYQQKSSQAPKLLFHYYDKDFNNEADTPDNFQSRRPNTSFCFLDIRSPGLGDTAMYLCATSREGGFEQYFGPGTRLTVT.

The chain employs TRBV19 and TRBJ1-3; D is possibly TRBD1 (5 bases). V gave up 7 bases and J gave up 1 base, with 11 bases separating them. CDR1 is LNHDA, CDR2 SQIVND, per germline (reference sequence). CDR3 length: 14 amino acids. CDR3 sequence (DNA): TGTGCCAGTATGGGCGGGGGTTCTGGAAACACCATATATTTT. Translating gives CASMGGGSGNTIYF.

The count of this clone is one. This chain connects TRBV5-1 to TRBJ1-1; TRBD1 matches at 7 bases. This CDR3 comprises 15 residues. Germline V lookup: CDR1 SGHRS, CDR2 YFSETQ. Trimming removed 3 bases from V and 1 base from J; junction bases left unmatched: 6. The CDR3 loop reads CASSSLGQQNTEAFF. In nucleotides, the CDR3 is TGCGCCAGCAGCTCCCTGGGACAGCAGAACACTGAAGCTTTCTTT.

This clone was seen once. The chain combines TRBV28 with TRBJ2-7; 11 positions match TRBD2. This CDR3 comprises 24 residues. Germline loops: CDR1 MDHEN, CDR2 SYDVKM. The V gene end was trimmed by 4 bases and the J gene end by 5 bases; junction bases not matched to a gene: 34. This CDR3 reads CASSSYTRGPGADSGRAPRNEQYF. In DNA, the CDR3 is TGTGCCAGCAGTTCATATACCCGGGGGCCCGGGGCCGATAGCGGGAGGGCGCCGAGGAACGAGCAGTACTTC.

The CDR3 loop is CASSLVPGRGYNEQFF. CDR3 sequence (DNA): TGCGCCAGCAGCTTGGTACCGGGGAGGGGGTACAATGAGCAGTTCTTC. The chain carries TRBV5-1 and TRBJ2-1; a weak D match, TRBD2 (7 bases). V was cut by 0 bases and J by 4 bases, with 14 bases left in between. This CDR3 has 16 amino acids. Germline CDR1 and CDR2: SGHRS and YFSETQ.

For this clone: Other DNA sequences in the same sample also yield this CDR3. The chain has TRBV6-5 and TRBJ1-4; 8 bases agree with TRBD1. Germline CDR1 reads MNHEY; CDR2 reads SVGAGI. The CDR3 extends over 15 amino acids. V lost 2 bases to trimming and J lost 4 bases; unmatched junction nucleotides: 3. The CDR3 sequence: CASSYTGGSNEKLFF. CDR3 nucleotide sequence: TGTGCCAGCAGTTACACAGGGGGTAGTAATGAAAAACTGTTTTTT.

The chain employs TRBV18 and TRBJ2-7, with unresolved D. The germline CDR1 and CDR2 sequences are KGHSH and LQKENI. Trimming took 0 bases from V and 4 from J, leaving 7 bases between them. The CDR3 consists of 13 residues. The CDR3: CASSPPIGYEQYF. The CDR3 nucleotides read TGTGCCAGCTCACCACCAATAGGGTACGAGCAGTACTTC.

The V and J genes are TRBV9 and TRBJ1-3, with D possibly matching TRBD1 (6 bases). V lost 1 base and J lost 0, with 14 bases in between. Germline loops: CDR1 SGDLS, CDR2 YYNGEE. This CDR3 spans 17 amino acids. The CDR3 region has the DNA TGTGCCAGCAGCGTATCGCTCCCGGACAGCTCTGGAAACACCATATATTTT. This gives the protein CASSVSLPDSSGNTIYF. Combining the CDR3 with reference TRBV9 and TRBJ1-3 gives the whole variable domain DSGVTQTPKHLITATGQRVTLRCSPRSGDLSVYWYQQSLDQGLQFLIQYYNGEERAKGNILERFSAQQFPDLHSELNLSSLELGDSALYFCASSVSLPDSSGNTIYFGEGSWLTVV.

This chain uses TRBV19 with TRBJ2-2, with 8 bases fitting TRBD1. Germline V lookup: CDR1 LNHDA, CDR2 SQIVND (reference sequence). Trimming took 4 bases from V and 6 from J; bases not matched to a gene: 7. This CDR3 is 15 amino acids long. CDR3 amino acids: CASSSRGQYAGELFF. The CDR3 DNA is TGTGCCAGTAGTAGCAGGGGGCAGTACGCCGGGGAGCTGTTTTTT.

The chain has TRBV7-2 and TRBJ2-7; D perhaps matches TRBD1 (6 bases). V was pared by 1 base and J by 3 bases, with 10 bases between. This CDR3 contains 14 residues. Germline CDR1 is SGHTA and CDR2 is FQGNSA. The DNA of the CDR3 is TGTGCCAGCAGCTTAGGGCAGGGGAACTACGAGCAGTACTTC. It specifies CASSLGQGNYEQYF.

The table lists this clone with a count of one. The CDR3 is CAISDDNEQFF. As DNA, the CDR3 is TGTGCCATCAGTGATGACAATGAGCAGTTCTTC. The V gene is TRBV10-3, the J gene TRBJ2-1, with D unresolved. Trimming shortened V by 3 bases and J by 5 bases, and 2 bases separated the two germline ends. CDR1 and CDR2 (germline): ENHRY, SYGVKD. CDR3 length: 11 amino acids.

The chain couples TRBV6-1 to TRBJ2-7, with TRBD1 as a possible D gene (7 bases). Trimming pared 5 bases from V and 10 bases from J, leaving 15 bases between. The CDR3 loop spans 12 amino acids. CDR1 and CDR2 from the germline V gene are MNHNS and SASEGT. The CDR3 DNA sequence: TGTGCCAGCAGTACAACAGGGGAGGTACAGTACTTC. This codes for CASSTTGEVQYF.

This clone was found once. The chain couples TRBV2 to TRBJ2-1, with 10 bases matching TRBD2. Trimming at V came to 4 bases and at J to 9 bases, leaving 6 bases not matched to a gene. The CDR3 length is 14 residues. Germline values: CDR1 SNHLY, CDR2 FYNNEI. The DNA of the CDR3 is TGTGCCAGCAGTGGAGCGGGGGGGCAAGGTGAGCAGTTCTTC. Translating gives CASSGAGGQGEQFF.

This rearrangement joins TRBV28 to TRBJ1-6, with TRBD1 as a possible D gene (5 bases). This CDR3 is 13 amino acids long. Germline assignment: CDR1 MDHEN and CDR2 SYDVKM. V was clipped by 9 bases and J by 8 bases, with 14 bases between them. The CDR3 spells CASGGVGDSPLHF. Here the CDR3 DNA reads TGTGCCAGTGGGGGGGTTGGTGATTCACCCCTCCACTTT.

J is TRBJ2-7 and V is TRBV6-5; 8 bases align to TRBD2. This CDR3 has 15 residues. V lost 7 bases to trimming and J lost 2 bases; unmatched junction nucleotides: 10. Per germline, CDR1 MNHEY and CDR2 SVGAGI. The CDR3, as DNA: TGTGCCAGCACTCGGTCACTAGCGGAAACCTACGAGCAGTACTTC. This gives the protein CASTRSLAETYEQYF.

The rearrangement links TRBV4-1 to TRBJ2-1; no firm D call. The germline gives CDR1 MGHRA, CDR2 YSYEKL. Trimming removed 0 bases at V and 2 bases at J, with 8 bases between. The CDR3 spans 15 residues. CDR3 nucleotides: TGCGCCAGCAGCCAAGACCCTGGGACCTACAATGAGCAGTTCTTC. This translates into CASSQDPGTYNEQFF.

The V gene is TRBV7-2, the J gene TRBJ2-3; no definite D call. Germline loops: CDR1 SGHTA, CDR2 FQGNSA. CDR3 length: 13 residues. The ends were cut back, 1 base at V and 2 bases at J, with 4 bases in the middle. The CDR3 DNA follows: TGTGCCAGCAGCTTAGAGGCCACAGATACGCAGTATTTT. This sequence encodes CASSLEATDTQYF.

CDR3 amino acids: CASSSLPSGSYNEQFF. In DNA form, the CDR3 reads TGCGCCAGCAGCTCGCTACCTAGCGGGAGCTACAATGAGCAGTTCTTC. The chain couples TRBV5-1 to TRBJ2-1, with 10 nucleotides matching TRBD2. After removal of 3 bases from V and 3 bases from J, the junction contained 6 bases not matched to a gene. Germline V CDR1 and CDR2: SGHRS, YFSETQ. The CDR3 consists of 16 residues.

The chain recombines TRBV9 with TRBJ2-1; D possibly corresponds to TRBD2 (6 bases). V gave up 0 bases and J gave up 4 bases, with 11 bases separating them. There are 15 residues in the CDR3. In germline, CDR1 is SGDLS, CDR2 YYNGEE. The CDR3 DNA sequence: TGTGCCAGCAGCGTAGCGGGAGTCTCGTACAATGAGCAGTTCTTC. Encoded protein: CASSVAGVSYNEQFF.

This chain uses TRBV28 with TRBJ2-1, with 8 bases that match TRBD2. Looked up from germline, CDR1 is MDHEN and CDR2 is SYDVKM. There are 15 residues in the CDR3. J lost 3 bases, V lost 2 bases, and 3 bases had no gene match. This CDR3 is CASSLPAGVYNEQFF. As DNA, the CDR3 is TGTGCCAGCAGTTTACCAGCGGGAGTCTACAATGAGCAGTTCTTC.

This chain links TRBV7-8 with TRBJ1-3; D may be TRBD1 (5 bases). The CDR3 covers 16 residues. Germline V gene lookup returns CDR1 SGHVS and CDR2 FQNEAQ. V lost 1 base to trimming and J lost 0 bases, with 10 bases between them. This CDR3 reads CASSLVLGGSGNTIYF. In DNA form, the CDR3 reads TGTGCCAGCAGCTTAGTCTTGGGGGGCTCTGGAAACACCATATATTTT. Together with reference TRBV7-8 and TRBJ1-3, the CDR3 gives the full variable domain: GAGVSQSPRYKVAKRGQDVALRCDPISGHVSLFWYQQALGQGPEFLTYFQNEAQLDKSGLPSDRFFAERPEGSVSTLKIQRTQQEDSAVYLCASSLVLGGSGNTIYFGEGSWLTVV.

The chain links TRBV6-1 to TRBJ1-5; the match to TRBD1 covers 7 bases. V shed 6 bases, J shed 2 bases, and the junction held 4 bases outside the gene matches. CDR1 and CDR2 (germline): MNHNS, SASEGT. CDR3 length: 14 residues. This CDR3 reads CASRRDRGNQPQHF. CDR3 sequence (DNA): TGTGCCAGCAGGCGGGACAGAGGCAATCAGCCCCAGCATTTT.

The rearrangement links TRBV11-1 to TRBJ1-1, with a possible D match to TRBD1 (5 bases). The CDR3 sequence is 15 residues long. The germline V gene has CDR1 SGHAT and CDR2 FQDESV (reference sequence). V lost 1 base to trimming and J lost 4 bases, with 13 bases between them. CDR3 sequence reads: CASSLGWRGTTEAFF. In DNA, the CDR3 is TGTGCCAGCAGCTTAGGCTGGCGGGGGACCACTGAAGCTTTCTTT.

This clone has a single count. The V and J genes are TRBV9 and TRBJ2-1; 8 nucleotides line up with TRBD2. There are 15 residues in the CDR3. The junction had 4 bases not matched to a gene; V was cut back by 0 bases and J by 5 bases. CDR1 is SGDLS and CDR2 is YYNGEE in the germline V gene. The CDR3 reads CASSVAGGYHNEQFF. CDR3 nucleotides: TGTGCCAGCAGCGTAGCGGGAGGGTACCACAATGAGCAGTTCTTC.